The 13 T cell receptor beta chains listed next were all sequenced from one sample in a study of identical twins. TCRdb reprocessed the 5' RACE reads via MiXCR and lists one record per CDR3 protein. The sample includes under 300,000 distinct CDR3 sequences, around 8.8% seen only once; the top ten take approximately 3%. These same records also appear under a second study, on yellow fever vaccine responses in identical twins.

Input material: CD8+ T cells sorted from blood. The receptors come from a woman aged 18 to 35 in good health.

CDR3 nucleotide sequence: TGTGCCAGCAGCGAAACTAGCGGCCTCCTGTACAATGAGCAGTTCTTC. It specifies CASSETSGLLYNEQFF. The chain is built from TRBV6-1 and TRBJ2-1; TRBD2 matches at 8 bases. Germline V gives CDR1 MNHNS, CDR2 SASEGT. This CDR3 is built from 16 residues. V shed 6 bases and J 4 bases; nucleotides not matched to a gene: 11.

This clonotype was detected only once. CDR3 protein: CATRGYSYNEQFF. The CDR3 nucleotides are TGTGCCACCCGGGGCTACTCCTACAATGAGCAGTTCTTC. The chain carries TRBV28 and TRBJ2-1, with D perhaps given as TRBD1 or TRBD2 (5 bases each). Trimming cost V 10 bases and J 0 bases, with 10 bases left between them. The CDR3 totals 13 residues. Germline CDR1 MDHEN, CDR2 SYDVKM.

The V and J genes are TRBV19 and TRBJ2-7, with 7 bases that match TRBD1. There are 13 residues in the CDR3. Germline V gene data show CDR1 as LNHDA and CDR2 as SQIVND (reference sequence). V lost 7 bases to trimming and J lost 2 bases; unmatched junction nucleotides: 5. The CDR3: CASTTTGTYEQYF. The CDR3 coding sequence is TGTGCCAGTACCACGACAGGGACCTACGAGCAGTACTTC.

This clonotype was picked up many times. J is TRBJ2-7 and V is TRBV4-1; 9 bases map to TRBD2. The germline V gene has CDR1 MGHRA and CDR2 YSYEKL. CDR3 length: 16 amino acids. Germline trimming cut 4 bases from V and 0 bases from J; bases unmatched to any gene: 7. The CDR3 loop is CASSLTRGGSSYEQYF. The CDR3 region has the DNA TGCGCCAGCAGCCTGACGCGGGGGGGAAGCTCCTACGAGCAGTACTTC.

This chain joins TRBV6-5 and TRBJ1-2; D not certain. Trimming removed 2 bases from V and 1 base from J, with 11 bases in between. The CDR3 length is 15 residues. The germline V gene encodes CDR1 MNHEY and CDR2 SVGAGI. CDR3 DNA sequence: TGTGCCAGCAGTTACACCGCGACCCTTAACTATGGCTACACCTTC. Translation gives CASSYTATLNYGYTF.

This clonotype was detected ten times or more. The rearrangement joins TRBV12-3 or TRBV12-4 to TRBJ1-1; D uncertain. The V end was cut by 1 base, the J end by 7 bases, with 4 bases between. The CDR3 runs 11 residues. CDR3 residues: CASSLDLEAFF. CDR3 coding DNA: TGTGCCAGCAGTTTAGACCTTGAAGCTTTCTTT.

This chain uses TRBV27 with TRBJ2-7; 10 bases agree with TRBD2. CDR3 length: 15 amino acids. Germline-derived CDR1 and CDR2 are MNHEY and SMNVEV (reference sequence). J lost 5 bases, V lost 5 bases, and 9 bases had no gene match. The CDR3 reads CASSPGVAGGNEQYF. CDR3 DNA sequence: TGTGCCAGCAGTCCGGGCGTAGCGGGAGGAAACGAGCAGTACTTC.

The chain carries TRBV7-9 and TRBJ2-7; D is possibly TRBD1 (6 bases). Trimming removed 1 base from V and 3 bases from J, with 16 bases in between. The CDR3 contains 16 residues. From germline, CDR1 is SEHNR and CDR2 FQNEAQ (reference sequence). The CDR3 is CASSLGAAGVDYEQYF. The CDR3 DNA reads TGTGCCAGCAGCTTAGGCGCGGCAGGGGTAGACTACGAGCAGTACTTC.

This clonotype was picked up many times. V usage is TRBV4-3 and J usage is TRBJ2-7, with D maybe TRBD1 (6 bases). The CDR3 loop spans 15 amino acids. V lost 0 bases to trimming and J lost 1 base, with 10 bases between them. Germline V gene sequence: CDR1 LGHNA, CDR2 YSLEER. CDR3 sequence (DNA): TGCGCCAGCAGCCAAGATTACAGGGCTTCCTACGAGCAGTACTTC. This gives the protein CASSQDYRASYEQYF.

This clonotype came up a few times. The chain has TRBV4-2 and TRBJ1-4; 10 nucleotides agree with TRBD1. With 5 bases clipped from V and 4 bases from J, the junction kept 1 base outside the gene matches. Germline V gene data show CDR1 as LGHNA and CDR2 as YNFKEQ. The CDR3 has 14 residues. The CDR3 DNA reads as TGTGCCAGCAGCGGGGACAGGGGTAATGAAAAACTGTTTTTT. As protein: CASSGDRGNEKLFF.

This clonotype was seen at least ten times. The chain couples TRBV12-3 or TRBV12-4 to TRBJ2-7; the D is unclear. CDR3 length: 14 residues. V shed 0 bases and J shed 3 bases, with 9 bases lying between them. CDR3 in DNA: TGTGCCAGCAGTTTAGCCCCAGATGTCTACGAGCAGTACTTC. Translation gives CASSLAPDVYEQYF.

The J gene is TRBJ2-1, the V gene TRBV2; 8 nucleotides match TRBD2. The germline gives CDR1 SNHLY, CDR2 FYNNEI. CDR3 length: 16 residues. With V trimmed by 6 bases and J by 0 bases, 7 bases remained unmatched. CDR3 nucleotide sequence: TGTGCCAGCAGACCTAGCGGGTGGAGCTCCTACAATGAGCAGTTCTTC. Translation: CASRPSGWSSYNEQFF.

This chain joins TRBV27 and TRBJ2-5, with D possibly being TRBD1 or TRBD2 (7 bases each). The V and J ends lost 5 bases and 2 bases respectively, with 21 bases between them. This CDR3 has 17 amino acids. Germline V lookup: CDR1 MNHEY, CDR2 SMNVEV (reference sequence). CDR3 sequence reads: CASSLGAPGGGQETQYF. CDR3 nucleotides: TGTGCCAGCAGTCTAGGCGCGCCAGGGGGGGGACAAGAGACCCAGTACTTC.